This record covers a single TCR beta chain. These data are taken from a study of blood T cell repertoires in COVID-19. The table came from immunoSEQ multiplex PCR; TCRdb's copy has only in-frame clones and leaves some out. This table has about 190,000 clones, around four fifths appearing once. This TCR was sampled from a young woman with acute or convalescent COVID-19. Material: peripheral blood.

The chain's CDR3 is CASSLRPTTGGVSGYTF. In DNA, the CDR3 is TGTGCCAGCAGCTTAAGGCCCACCACAGGGGGCGTATCAGGCTACACCTTC. The chain joins TRBV7-2 to TRBJ1-2; 9 bases agree with TRBD1. V gave up 2 bases and J gave up 8 bases; unmatched junction bases: 15. The CDR3 loop spans 17 amino acids. Germline lookup yields CDR1 SGHTA and CDR2 FQGNSA.